Below, 32 T cell receptor beta chains from the same sample are listed, as sequenced in a study of PD-L1 blockade in urothelial cancer. Repertoires were generated with immunoSEQ multiplex PCR, while TCRdb's copy carries only in-frame clones and drops some. Of about 110,000 clones in the sample, approximately 90% were seen once. As for time point: peripheral blood 6 weeks after treatment start. Sequenced material: PBMCs, taken around atezolizumab (anti-PD-L1) treatment. The receptors were sampled from a man in his fifties or sixties with urothelial cancer.

This clone appeared a single time. The rearrangement uses TRBV29-1 and TRBJ1-1; weak D call: TRBD1 (6 bases). Germline V gene data show CDR1 as SQVTM and CDR2 as ANQGSEA. The CDR3 is made up of 12 amino acids. Trimming cost V 7 bases and J 2 bases, with 11 bases left between them. The CDR3 sequence is CSALQGNTEAFF. Written as DNA, the CDR3 is TGCAGCGCTCTACAGGGAAACACTGAAGCTTTCTTT.

The CDR3 here is CASRGPSGRTGEQYF. In nucleotides, the CDR3 is TGTGCCAGCAGGGGCCCAAGCGGGAGAACGGGCGAGCAGTACTTC. The V gene is TRBV28, the J gene TRBJ2-7; 8 bases are shared with TRBD2. Losses at the gene ends were 6 bases for V and 6 bases for J; bases not matched to a gene: 13. CDR3 size: 15 residues. Germline V lookup: CDR1 MDHEN, CDR2 SYDVKM.

The chain uses TRBV6-5 and TRBJ2-5; 8 bases map to TRBD1. The V gene's germline CDR1 is MNHEY and CDR2 SVGAGI. V lost 5 bases and J lost 2; bases outside the gene matches: 1. This CDR3 region has 13 residues. Here the CDR3 DNA reads TGTGCCAGCAGTAACAGGGGGCAAGAGACCCAGTACTTC. As protein: CASSNRGQETQYF.

The rearrangement links TRBV28 to TRBJ1-3, with D possibly matching TRBD1 (6 bases). This CDR3 region has 15 residues. CDR1 MDHEN and CDR2 SYDVKM come from the germline V gene. The V end was cut by 5 bases, the J end by 6 bases, with 17 bases between. The CDR3 DNA reads TGTGCCAGCAGTACCCCATTACAGGGTTCAAACACCATATATTTT. Protein sequence: CASSTPLQGSNTIYF. The full variable domain, completed using reference TRBV28 and TRBJ1-3, is DVKVTQSSRYLVKRTGEKVFLECVQDMDHENMFWYRQDPGLGLRLIYFSYDVKMKEKGDIPEGYSVSREKKERFSLILESASTNQTSMYLCASSTPLQGSNTIYFGEGSWLTVV.

J is TRBJ2-3 and V is TRBV19; 12 bases agree with TRBD1. The CDR3 sequence is 17 residues long. The germline gives CDR1 LNHDA, CDR2 SQIVND (reference sequence). The V and J ends lost 5 bases and 2 bases, in that order; junction bases with no gene match: 8. CDR3 residues: CASSLLGTGGFTDTQYF. Here the CDR3 DNA reads TGTGCCAGTAGTCTCCTCGGGACAGGGGGCTTCACAGATACGCAGTATTTT.

This sequence joins TRBV7-8 and TRBJ2-5, with 7 positions matching TRBD1. Germline-derived CDR1 and CDR2 are SGHVS and FQNEAQ. The CDR3 consists of 16 residues. Trimming took 1 base from V and 3 from J; bases not matched to a gene: 8. CDR3 protein: CASSLEVGDREETQYF. The CDR3 DNA sequence: TGTGCCAGCAGCTTAGAAGTCGGTGACAGGGAAGAGACCCAGTACTTC.

The rearrangement uses TRBV27 and TRBJ1-1; possible D gene TRBD1, 6 bases. Germline V gene sequence: CDR1 MNHEY, CDR2 SMNVEV (reference sequence). Trimming removed 0 bases at V and 1 base at J, with 6 bases between. The CDR3 covers 14 residues. The CDR3 DNA is TGTGCCAGCAGTTTATCCAGGGGGAACACTGAAGCTTTCTTT. The encoded protein is CASSLSRGNTEAFF.

V and J are TRBV9 and TRBJ2-1, with TRBD1 identical over 9 bases. The CDR3 is made up of 15 amino acids. The V segment lost 4 bases and the J segment 4 bases; nucleotides outside the gene matches: 6. Germline assignment: CDR1 SGDLS and CDR2 YYNGEE. CDR3 region: CASSPPGQGYNEQFF. The CDR3 DNA follows: TGTGCCAGCAGCCCTCCGGGACAGGGATACAATGAGCAGTTCTTC.

In DNA, the CDR3 is TGTGCCAGCAGCCTACAGGGGGCTTCCGGGGAGCTGTTTTTT. Translation: CASSLQGASGELFF. The J gene is TRBJ2-2, the V gene TRBV7-8, with 9 bases aligning to TRBD1. V shed 5 bases and J 6 bases; nucleotides not matched to a gene: 4. Germline CDR1 SGHVS, CDR2 FQNEAQ. This CDR3 has 14 residues.

This clone was seen a handful of times. V gene TRBV19 combines with J gene TRBJ2-2; TRBD1 might be the D (6 bases). The CDR3 sequence is 17 residues long. Germline V gives CDR1 LNHDA, CDR2 SQIVND (reference sequence). Trimming shortened V by 5 bases and J by 4 bases, and 20 bases separated the two germline ends. The CDR3 region is CASSDSRGPAGTGELFF. The CDR3 coding sequence is TGTGCCAGTAGTGACAGCAGGGGACCCGCTGGCACCGGGGAGCTGTTTTTT.

The chain links TRBV6-1 to TRBJ2-7; 7 bases match TRBD2. CDR3 length: 14 residues. The germline gives CDR1 MNHNS, CDR2 SASEGT. V dropped 4 bases and J dropped 3; count of bases not matched to a gene: 6. The DNA for the CDR3 is TGTGCCAGCAGTGTAGCGGGCGCGAACTACGAGCAGTACTTC. This sequence encodes CASSVAGANYEQYF.

This sequence joins TRBV6-5 and TRBJ1-6, with D possibly matching TRBD1 (5 bases). This CDR3 region has 15 residues. CDR1 is MNHEY and CDR2 is SVGAGI in the germline V gene. V was shortened by 8 bases and J by 0 bases, with 11 bases between the two germline ends. CDR3 nucleotide sequence: TGTGCCAGCGGGGCGATGAGCTCCTATAATTCACCCCTCCACTTT. It yields the protein CASGAMSSYNSPLHF.

The chain uses TRBV19 and TRBJ1-4, with 7 bases lining up with TRBD1. Germline V CDR1 and CDR2: LNHDA, SQIVND (reference sequence). With 6 bases clipped from V and 5 bases from J, the junction kept 9 bases outside the gene matches. The length of the CDR3 is 15 residues. The chain's CDR3 is CASRAWDSRNEKLFF. CDR3 DNA sequence: TGTGCCAGTAGGGCCTGGGACAGCAGAAATGAAAAACTGTTTTTT.

The V and J genes are TRBV7-9 and TRBJ2-7; D might be TRBD1 (5 bases). Germline V gene lookup returns CDR1 SEHNR and CDR2 FQNEAQ (reference sequence). The CDR3 extends over 14 amino acids. Trimming pared 1 base from V and 6 bases from J, leaving 13 bases between. The DNA of the CDR3 is TGTGCCAGCAGCTTAGGGCAGGGTATGGGCGAGCAGTACTTC. It is translated as CASSLGQGMGEQYF.

The chain has TRBV15 and TRBJ2-2; 8 bases line up with TRBD1. This CDR3 comprises 16 residues. Germline V gene sequence: CDR1 LNHNV, CDR2 YYDKDF (reference sequence). V was clipped by 1 base and J by 0 bases; unmatched bases: 1. The CDR3 sequence: CATSRGGQANTGELFF. In nucleotides, the CDR3 is TGTGCCACCAGCAGAGGGGGACAGGCGAACACCGGGGAGCTGTTTTTT.

This sequence joins TRBV5-6 and TRBJ2-2; D is perhaps TRBD2 (6 bases). The V and J ends lost 1 base and 7 bases respectively, with 17 bases between them. Germline V gene sequence: CDR1 SGHDT, CDR2 YYEEEE. There are 16 residues in the CDR3. The CDR3 sequence: CASSLNYGGSGGELFF. The DNA of the CDR3 is TGTGCCAGCAGCTTGAATTACGGAGGGAGTGGCGGGGAGCTGTTTTTT. Looking up the rest from reference TRBV5-6 and TRBJ2-2 gives the full variable domain: DAGVTQSPTHLIKTRGQQVTLRCSPKSGHDTVSWYQQALGQGPQFIFQYYEEEERQRGNFPDRFSGHQFPNYSSELNVNALLLGDSALYLCASSLNYGGSGGELFFGEGSRLTVL.

The V gene is TRBV7-6, the J gene TRBJ1-3, with no clear D. This CDR3 has 13 residues. Trimming left V 5 bases short and J 4 bases short, with 9 bases between. Germline CDR1 SGHVS, CDR2 FNYEAQ. CDR3 sequence reads: CASSLKQGNTIYF. The CDR3 coding sequence is TGTGCCAGCAGCCTAAAACAGGGAAACACCATATATTTT.

The chain employs TRBV6-6 and TRBJ2-4, with 7 positions matching TRBD1. This CDR3 has 15 residues. Germline CDR1 reads MNHNY; CDR2 reads SVGAGI (reference sequence). The J segment lost 0 bases and the V segment lost 6 bases, leaving 5 bases of the junction unmatched. CDR3 DNA: TGTGCCAGCAGAGAGGACAGGTTAGCCAAAAACATTCAGTACTTC. Translated, it gives CASREDRLAKNIQYF.

J is TRBJ2-2 and V is TRBV7-3; 7 bases fit TRBD2. The ends lost 1 base at V and 4 bases at J; junction bases unmatched: 6. The CDR3 covers 16 residues. Looked up from germline, CDR1 is SGHTA and CDR2 is FQGTGA. The CDR3 is CASSLSSGGITGELFF. CDR3 DNA: TGTGCCAGCAGCTTAAGCTCCGGGGGGATCACCGGGGAGCTGTTTTTT. Combining the CDR3 with reference TRBV7-3 and TRBJ2-2 gives the whole variable domain GAGVSQTPSNKVTEKGKYVELRCDPISGHTALYWYRQSLGQGPEFLIYFQGTGAADDSGLPNDRFFAVRPEGSVSTLKIQRTERGDSAVYLCASSLSSGGITGELFFGEGSRLTVL.

J is TRBJ2-1 and V is TRBV5-1, with 13 positions matching TRBD2. Germline CDR1 reads SGHRS; CDR2 reads YFSETQ. The CDR3 spans 14 residues. Germline trimming cut 2 bases from V and 8 bases from J; bases unmatched to any gene: 1. The CDR3 loop is CASSFGTSGDEQFF. The CDR3 DNA sequence: TGCGCCAGCAGCTTCGGGACTAGCGGGGATGAGCAGTTCTTC.

This clone occurred a few times. The genes are TRBV2 and TRBJ1-5, with 7 bases matching TRBD1. From germline, CDR1 is SNHLY and CDR2 FYNNEI. The CDR3 is 12 residues long. Trimming removed 6 bases from V and 10 bases from J; junction bases left unmatched: 6. The CDR3 here is CASSGTVFPQHF. The CDR3 nucleotides are TGTGCCAGCAGCGGGACAGTTTTTCCCCAGCATTTT. Looking up the rest from reference TRBV2 and TRBJ1-5 gives the full variable domain: EPEVTQTPSHQVTQMGQEVILRCVPISNHLYFYWYRQILGQKVEFLVSFYNNEISEKSEIFDDQFSVERPDGSNFTLKIRSTKLEDSAMYFCASSGTVFPQHFGDGTRLSIL.

This chain connects TRBV19 to TRBJ2-7, with D perhaps TRBD1 (6 bases). Looked up from germline, CDR1 is LNHDA and CDR2 is SQIVND (reference sequence). The CDR3 consists of 15 residues. V gave up 2 bases and J gave up 3 bases, with 14 bases separating them. The CDR3 loop is CASSITGTRIYEQYF. In nucleotides, the CDR3 is TGTGCCAGTAGTATAACCGGGACACGGATCTACGAGCAGTACTTC.

This chain uses TRBV29-1 with TRBJ1-4; tentatively, D is TRBD1 (6 bases). This CDR3 has 14 residues. V gave up 7 bases and J gave up 7 bases, with 19 bases separating them. Germline V gene data show CDR1 as SQVTM and CDR2 as ANQGSEA. The CDR3, as DNA: TGCAGCGCTCTCCACAGGGCAGGGGTTGAAAAACTGTTTTTT. Its protein is CSALHRAGVEKLFF.

The J gene is TRBJ2-7, the V gene TRBV5-4; D perhaps matches TRBD1 (6 bases). The germline CDR1 and CDR2 sequences are SGHNT and YYREEE (reference sequence). V was trimmed by 4 bases and J by 6 bases, leaving 14 bases between them. This CDR3 contains 13 residues. CDR3 amino acids: CASSIQGLAEQYF. In DNA, the CDR3 is TGTGCCAGCAGCATACAGGGTTTGGCCGAGCAGTACTTC. The entire variable domain, with the rest obtained from reference TRBV5-4 and TRBJ2-7, is as follows: ETGVTQSPTHLIKTRGQQVTLRCSSQSGHNTVSWYQQALGQGPQFIFQYYREEENGRGNFPPRFSGLQFPNYSSELNVNALELDDSALYLCASSIQGLAEQYFGPGTRLTVT.

The V and J genes are TRBV6-1 and TRBJ2-1; tentatively, D is TRBD2 (5 bases). The CDR3 spans 18 residues. The germline CDR1 and CDR2 sequences are MNHNS and SASEGT. V was shortened by 3 bases and J by 2 bases, with 20 bases between the two germline ends. For the CDR3, the DNA is TGTGCCAGCAGTGAGCGAGTTACCCTAGCTACCACCTACAATGAGCAGTTCTTC. This gives the protein CASSERVTLATTYNEQFF.

This chain joins TRBV5-6 and TRBJ2-7, with a weak D call TRBD2 (7 bases). Deletions cut 7 bases from V and 0 bases from J, with 14 bases between. The CDR3 is 14 amino acids. Germline V gives CDR1 SGHDT, CDR2 YYEEEE. CDR3 bases: TGTGCCAGCGGGGAGGGGGGTTCCTCCTACGAGCAGTACTTC. Protein sequence: CASGEGGSSYEQYF.

The V gene is TRBV29-1, the J gene TRBJ2-1; the match to TRBD2 covers 15 bases. The germline V gene has CDR1 SQVTM and CDR2 ANQGSEA. V gave up 7 bases and J gave up 8 bases; unmatched junction bases: 9. This CDR3 is 15 amino acids long. The CDR3 sequence: CSALGLAGGMDEQFF. DNA of the CDR3: TGCAGCGCGCTCGGACTAGCGGGAGGGATGGATGAGCAGTTCTTC.

V usage is TRBV7-9 and J usage is TRBJ2-7; D possibly corresponds to TRBD2 (6 bases). Between the trimmed V and J ends, which lost 4 bases and 7 bases, there was a span of 17 bases. The length of the CDR3 is 14 residues. Per the germline V gene, CDR1 is SEHNR and CDR2 is FQNEAQ (reference sequence). In nucleotides, the CDR3 is TGTGCCAGCAGCTCGACTAGTGAGTTCGGGGAGCAGTACTTC. It is translated as CASSSTSEFGEQYF.

The rearrangement joins TRBV19 to TRBJ2-7; 14 bases align to TRBD2. Germline CDR1 LNHDA, CDR2 SQIVND (reference sequence). V dropped 4 bases and J dropped 6; count of bases not matched to a gene: 2. The CDR3 has 14 residues. The CDR3 spells CASSSGTSGSEQYF. In DNA, the CDR3 is TGTGCCAGTAGTAGCGGGACTAGCGGGAGCGAGCAGTACTTC.

V and J are TRBV18 and TRBJ1-4; 11 nucleotides agree with TRBD1. Trimming removed 3 bases from V and 8 bases from J; junction bases left unmatched: 5. Germline V gene data show CDR1 as KGHSH and CDR2 as LQKENI. This CDR3 spans 15 amino acids. CDR3 sequence reads: CASSPSGQGGEKLFF. The DNA of the CDR3 is TGTGCCAGCTCACCGTCGGGACAGGGGGGCGAAAAACTGTTTTTT.

This chain links TRBV21-1 with TRBJ2-2; the D segment call TRBD1 is taken from the table without a DNA check. TRBV21-1 is reported as a pseudogene. The CDR3 runs to 19 residues. The CDR3 DNA sequence: TGTGCCAGCAGCAAAGGAGGGACAGGACCCATTCAAGGTGCCGGGGAGCTGTTTTTT. Translation gives CASSKGGTGPIQGAGELFF.

The CDR3 nucleotides read TGTGCCAGCAGCTCCGACCACAGGGTGGGCGAGCAGTACTTC. It translates to CASSSDHRVGEQYF. The genes are TRBV7-9 and TRBJ2-7; tentatively, D is TRBD1 (6 bases). Trimming shortened V by 4 bases and J by 6 bases, and 16 bases separated the two germline ends. The germline V gene has CDR1 SEHNR and CDR2 FQNEAQ (reference sequence). The length of the CDR3 is 14 residues.